One and the same sample provided the 16 T cell receptor beta chains below, sequenced in a study of blood T cells in healthy people across ages (dated by TCRdb to between 2015 and 2016). The library relied on 5' RACE. The reads were generated on an Illumina HiSeq 2500. A second PCR of roughly 6 to 11 cycles was run with a J-beta primer mix and a sample-barcoded 5' primer. The public reads were reanalyzed by TCRdb: fastp trimming at Q25, MiXCR alignment, in-frame beta chains only. Each CDR3 protein gets just one entry, which takes the most common genes and DNA from the rows behind it. Recorded for this sample are 800,000 or so distinct CDR3 sequences; 20% to 25% of them occurred a single time. Approximately 4% of the sample is in the top ten clones. A further study also used this sample, focusing on T cells of mothers and their children.

Sequenced sample: blood. The receptors derive from a boy aged 10-17 years in good health.

This clonotype turned up a few times. The chain links TRBV3-1 to TRBJ1-2; 9 bases are shared with TRBD1. V lost 2 bases to trimming and J lost 4 bases; unmatched junction nucleotides: 2. Germline V CDR1 and CDR2: LGHDT, YNNKEL (reference sequence). The CDR3 extends over 14 amino acids. DNA of the CDR3: TGTGCCAGCAGCCAAATGACAGGGGGCTATGGCTACACCTTC. Residues: CASSQMTGGYGYTF.

The sample holds a few counts of this clonotype. A read error may produce the germline difference seen at one junction end. The chain employs TRBV28 and TRBJ2-5; D may be TRBD1 (6 bases). The tail of the sequence fits TRBJ2-7 better, so the J call may be wrong. The germline CDR1 and CDR2 sequences are MDHEN and SYDVKM. This CDR3 comprises 15 residues. CDR3 region: CASNLVAGASYEQYF. For the CDR3, the DNA is TGTGCCAGCAATTTAGTGGCAGGGGCCTCCTACGAGCAGTACTTC.

This clonotype was seen repeatedly, ten times or more. The rearrangement joins TRBV20-1 to TRBJ1-2; D unclear. The CDR3 extends over 14 amino acids. CDR1 and CDR2 (germline): DFQATT, SNEGSKA (reference sequence). Trimming removed 6 bases at V and 1 base at J, with 15 bases between. CDR3 nucleotide sequence: TGCAGTGCCCCGCGGACGGGAATTAACTATGGCTACACCTTC. It encodes CSAPRTGINYGYTF.

The table lists this clonotype with a few counts. This rearrangement joins TRBV10-3 to TRBJ2-5; D is undetermined. V was trimmed by 0 bases and J by 5 bases, leaving 7 bases between them. CDR1 and CDR2 (germline): ENHRY, SYGVKD. This CDR3 has 13 amino acids. The CDR3 loop is CAISESQIETQYF. CDR3 sequence (DNA): TGTGCCATCAGTGAGTCCCAAATTGAGACCCAGTACTTC.

Only a few counts were recorded for this clonotype. Its ends do not fully match the called genes, so a read error is possible. The chain joins TRBV12-3 or TRBV12-4 to TRBJ2-1, with TRBD2 identical over 8 bases. The CDR3 consists of 12 residues. The DNA of the CDR3 is TGTGCCACCTCAATCACCAGCGGGAGTAAGTCCTTC. The encoded protein is CATSITSGSKSF.

This sequence joins TRBV12-3 or TRBV12-4 and TRBJ2-3; no clear D. The CDR3 contains 11 residues. The V gene lost 6 bases and the J gene lost 9 bases, with 10 bases spanning the gap. The CDR3 region has the DNA TGTGCCAGCAGACGAAGGTCCACGCAGTATTTT. This codes for CASRRRSTQYF.

This rearrangement joins TRBV13 to TRBJ2-1; 8 bases are a match to TRBD2. The J call is doubtful: the DNA matches TRBJ2-5 better. The CDR3 loop spans 19 amino acids. Germline CDR1 and CDR2: PRHDT and FYEKMQ (reference sequence). The CDR3 DNA reads TGTGCCAGCAGCTTATACCTCCCACTAGCGGATTTACCACAAGAGACCCAGTACTTC. Its translation: CASSLYLPLADLPQETQYF.

This clonotype came up a few times. The chain is built from TRBV4-3 and TRBJ2-4, with 10 bases fitting TRBD1. The CDR3 runs to 17 residues. J gave up 0 bases and V 3 bases, and 5 bases lay outside the gene matches. The germline V gene has CDR1 LGHNA and CDR2 YSLEER. CDR3 in DNA: TGCGCCAGCAGCCATACAGGACAGGGGGTAGCCAAAAACATTCAGTACTTC. Protein product: CASSHTGQGVAKNIQYF.

This clonotype was detected a few times. This chain joins TRBV27 and TRBJ2-1; D unresolved. Trimming shortened V by 0 bases and J by 4 bases, and 7 bases separated the two germline ends. Germline loops: CDR1 MNHEY, CDR2 SMNVEV (reference sequence). This CDR3 region has 14 residues. The CDR3 nucleotides read TGTGCCAGCAGTTTATCTTTGAATTACAATGAGCAGTTCTTC. This gives the protein CASSLSLNYNEQFF.

This clonotype has more than one count but fewer than ten. V and J are TRBV5-1 and TRBJ2-1; tentatively, D is TRBD1 or TRBD2 (6 bases each). Germline V gene sequence: CDR1 SGHRS, CDR2 YFSETQ. This CDR3 region has 15 residues. Trimming pared 4 bases from V and 4 bases from J, leaving 15 bases between. DNA for the CDR3: TGCGCCAGCAGCAAATCGGGGGCTTCTTACAATGAGCAGTTCTTC. It translates to CASSKSGASYNEQFF.

This clonotype occurred a few times. The rearrangement joins TRBV5-1 to TRBJ2-7; no definite D call. This CDR3 region has 13 residues. The ends were cut back, 5 bases at V and 1 base at J, with 10 bases in the middle. Germline V gene lookup returns CDR1 SGHRS and CDR2 YFSETQ. The CDR3 bases are TGCGCCAGCAGTGCCTTGAGTTCCTACGAGCAGTACTTC. It translates to CASSALSSYEQYF.

The gene calls are TRBV7-9 and TRBJ2-4; D tentatively reads TRBD1 or TRBD2 (5 bases each). This CDR3 is built from 16 residues. Trimming stripped 3 bases from V and 1 base from J, with 13 bases between. Germline lookup yields CDR1 SEHNR and CDR2 FQNEAQ (reference sequence). The CDR3 spells CASSFSGRDAKNIQYF. The CDR3, as DNA: TGTGCCAGCAGCTTTTCGGGCAGGGACGCCAAAAACATTCAGTACTTC. The variable domain in full, with the rest retrieved from reference TRBV7-9 and TRBJ2-4, is DTGVSQNPRHKITKRGQNVTFRCDPISEHNRLYWYRQTLGQGPEFLTYFQNEAQLEKSRLLSDRFSAERPKGSFSTLEIQRTEQGDSAMYLCASSFSGRDAKNIQYFGAGTRLSVL.

This clonotype was recorded a few times. The gene calls are TRBV7-6 and TRBJ1-2, with 9 bases that match TRBD1. This CDR3 contains 21 residues. The V segment lost 6 bases and the J segment 7 bases; nucleotides outside the gene matches: 30. CDR1 is SGHVS, CDR2 FNYEAQ, per germline. The CDR3 DNA reads TGTGCCAGCAGTATTCAAGGGACAGGGTTACGATTGGCCCCGCCTTTGGGTGGCTACACCTTC. This translates into CASSIQGTGLRLAPPLGGYTF.

This clonotype has a handful of counts. The J gene is TRBJ2-5, the V gene TRBV5-1; 7 positions match TRBD2. The J call is in doubt because the DNA end fits TRBJ2-1 better. Germline values: CDR1 SGHRS, CDR2 YFSETQ. The CDR3 runs 15 residues. CDR3 amino acids: CASSLATSDYNEQFF. CDR3 DNA: TGCGCCAGCAGCTTGGCAACTAGCGACTACAATGAGCAGTTCTTC.

In its sample, this clonotype was seen a few times. The chain has TRBV11-1 and TRBJ2-1, with TRBD1 as a possible D gene (6 bases). Germline V CDR1 and CDR2: SGHAT, FQDESV (reference sequence). Trimming shortened V by 1 base and J by 0 bases, and 16 bases separated the two germline ends. This CDR3 contains 18 residues. The CDR3 spells CASSLGQVGARSYNEQFF. The CDR3 DNA follows: TGTGCCAGCAGCTTAGGACAGGTAGGGGCCCGCTCCTACAATGAGCAGTTCTTC.

This clonotype has ten or more counts. This CDR3 reads CSARKPGLAGPMEETQYF. DNA for the CDR3: TGCAGTGCTCGAAAACCGGGACTAGCGGGCCCCATGGAAGAGACCCAGTACTTC. This chain uses TRBV20-1 with TRBJ2-5, with 12 bases matching TRBD2. The CDR3 totals 18 residues. Germline CDR1 is DFQATT and CDR2 is SNEGSKA (reference sequence). V dropped 5 bases and J dropped 3; count of bases not matched to a gene: 16.